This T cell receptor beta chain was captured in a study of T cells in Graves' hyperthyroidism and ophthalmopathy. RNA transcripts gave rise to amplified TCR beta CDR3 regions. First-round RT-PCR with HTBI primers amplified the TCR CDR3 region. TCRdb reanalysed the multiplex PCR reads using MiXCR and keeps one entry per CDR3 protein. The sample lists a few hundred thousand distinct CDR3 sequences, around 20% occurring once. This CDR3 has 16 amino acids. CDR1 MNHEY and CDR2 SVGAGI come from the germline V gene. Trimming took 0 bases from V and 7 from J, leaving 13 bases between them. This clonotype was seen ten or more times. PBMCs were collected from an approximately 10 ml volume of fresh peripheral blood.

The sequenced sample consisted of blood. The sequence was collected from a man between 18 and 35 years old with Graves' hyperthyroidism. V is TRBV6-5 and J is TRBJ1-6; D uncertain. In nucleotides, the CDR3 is TGTGCCAGCAGTTACTCAAAGGGATATTGGAATTCACCCCTCCACTTT. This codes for CASSYSKGYWNSPLHF.